The rows below give T cell receptor beta chains drawn from one sample of a study of cytomegalovirus exposure and HLA in healthy donors. The table came from immunoSEQ multiplex PCR; TCRdb's copy has only in-frame clones and leaves some out. The sample lists around 140,000 clones; approximately 77% were seen once. The sample was PBMCs. The receptors derive from a middle-aged woman in good health and CMV-seronegative. Each CDR3 is given with its conserved first and last residue. The order of the fields is J gene, clone size, D gene, V gene, CDR3 protein, CDR3 DNA. The D gene is left open where the match is weak. The listing skips clone size in some rows; elsewhere it reads once, few, many or a size class.

TRBJ2-7 | - | TRBD1 | TRBV5-1 | CASSQQGEQYF | TGCGCCAGCAGCCAACAGGGGGAGCAGTACTTC
TRBJ1-1 | - | - | TRBV19 | CASSINQGLNTEAFF | TGTGCCAGTAGTATAAATCAGGGGCTGAACACTGAAGCTTTCTTT
TRBJ2-7 | - | - | TRBV7-2 | CASSSGGRQGLEQYF | TGTGCCAGCAGCTCCGGGGGGCGACAGGGGCTCGAGCAGTACTTC
TRBJ1-3 | - | - | TRBV10-3 | CAIASSGNTIYF | TGTGCCATCGCCAGCTCTGGAAACACCATATATTTT
TRBJ1-2 | - | - | TRBV10-3 | CAISESTRTYGYTF | TGTGCCATCAGTGAGTCGACGAGGACTTATGGCTACACCTTC
TRBJ1-2 | - | - | TRBV7-2 | CASSSPKLGNWAHGYTF | TGTGCCAGCAGCTCTCCCAAACTAGGGAACTGGGCGCATGGCTACACCTTC
TRBJ2-7 | few | - | TRBV5-6 | CASSLYYEQYF | TGTGCCAGCAGCTTGTACTACGAGCAGTACTTC
TRBJ2-5 | - | - | TRBV7-2 | CASSLWLPVWETQYF | TGTGCCAGCAGCTTATGGCTTCCCGTCTGGGAGACCCAGTACTTC
TRBJ2-3 | - | TRBD2 | TRBV6-4 | CASSEFSGGATDTQYF | TGTGCCAGCAGTGAATTTAGCGGGGGGGCCACAGATACGCAGTATTTT
TRBJ2-1 | - | - | TRBV7-9 | CASSLAPQTGPLVGEQFF | TGTGCCAGCAGCTTAGCCCCGCAGACAGGCCCCTTAGTGGGTGAGCAGTTCTTC
TRBJ1-2 | - | TRBD1 | TRBV27 | CASSFSDRPVYGYTF | TGTGCCAGCAGTTTCTCGGACAGGCCCGTCTATGGCTACACCTTC
TRBJ2-7 | - | TRBD2 | TRBV6-1 | CASSRSSGGAYEQYF | TGTGCCAGCAGTAGATCTAGCGGGGGGGCCTACGAGCAGTACTTC
TRBJ2-5 | - | - | TRBV6-1 | CASRGGSELETQYF | TGTGCCAGCAGGGGCGGGTCTGAGTTGGAGACCCAGTACTTC